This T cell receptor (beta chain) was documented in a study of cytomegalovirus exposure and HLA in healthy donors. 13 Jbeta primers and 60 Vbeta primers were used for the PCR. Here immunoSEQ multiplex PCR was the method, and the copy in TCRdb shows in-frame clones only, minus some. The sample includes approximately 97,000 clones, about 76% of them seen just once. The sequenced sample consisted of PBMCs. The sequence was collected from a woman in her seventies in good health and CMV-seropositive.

CDR3 sequence: CASSEGGQGANYEQFF. CDR3 DNA sequence: TGTGCCAGCAGCGAAGGAGGACAGGGGGCTAACTATGAGCAGTTCTTC. This sequence joins TRBV9 and TRBJ2-1; 11 nucleotides line up with TRBD1. CDR3 size: 16 residues. CDR1 and CDR2 (germline): SGDLS, YYNGEE. Trimming at V came to 3 bases and at J to 8 bases, leaving 10 bases not matched to a gene.